These T cell receptor beta chains were read from a single sample in a study of CXCR3-negative and CXCR3-positive naive CD8 T cells. TCRdb re-analyzed the 5' RACE reads; it lists each CDR3 protein once, without DNA. The sample holds roughly 56,000 distinct CDR3 sequences. The material sequenced was naive CXCR3- CD8+ T cells from blood. Every receptor here comes from a human donor in good health. Some clones in this sample may be carry-over from other donors' samples. Each CDR3 is given with its conserved first and last residue. Fields, in order: CDR3 protein, J gene, V gene.

CDR3 protein: CASSIRLAAGNEQFF
J gene: TRBJ2-1
V gene: TRBV5-1

CDR3 protein: CATSRSRADTQYF
J gene: TRBJ2-3
V gene: TRBV15

CDR3 protein: CASRANTDTQYF
J gene: TRBJ2-3
V gene: TRBV7-8

CDR3 protein: CASSPRQSFGANVLTF
J gene: TRBJ2-6
V gene: TRBV7-6

CDR3 protein: CASSPLVTSGRYEQYF
J gene: TRBJ2-7
V gene: TRBV4-1

CDR3 protein: CASRSGGPQETQYF
J gene: TRBJ2-5
V gene: TRBV2

CDR3 protein: CASSLAAGGAYEQYF
J gene: TRBJ2-7
V gene: TRBV7-8

CDR3 protein: CSVELGLWGGLADTQYF
J gene: TRBJ2-3
V gene: TRBV29-1

CDR3 protein: CASSIHRAPYEQYF
J gene: TRBJ2-7
V gene: TRBV12-3/TRBV12-4

CDR3 protein: CASQTHRSPKDEQFF
J gene: TRBJ2-1
V gene: TRBV11-1

CDR3 protein: CASSLAGTGELFF
J gene: TRBJ2-2
V gene: TRBV12-3/TRBV12-4

CDR3 protein: CASSQDLPVDSNQPQHF
J gene: TRBJ1-5
V gene: TRBV4-3

CDR3 protein: CASVTPDTQYF
J gene: TRBJ2-3
V gene: TRBV28

CDR3 protein: CASSEGLQETQYF
J gene: TRBJ2-5
V gene: TRBV9

CDR3 protein: CSVEEAGRANEQFF
J gene: TRBJ2-1
V gene: TRBV29-1

CDR3 protein: CASSRTGDRYGYTF
J gene: TRBJ1-2
V gene: TRBV21-1

CDR3 protein: CASSLVSSSGNTIYF
J gene: TRBJ1-3
V gene: TRBV12-3/TRBV12-4

CDR3 protein: CSVEFAGKIDNEQFF
J gene: TRBJ2-1
V gene: TRBV29-1

CDR3 protein: CASSVVEPGANVLTF
J gene: TRBJ2-6
V gene: TRBV9

CDR3 protein: CASSTGQGEAFF
J gene: TRBJ1-1
V gene: TRBV5-1

CDR3 protein: CSAKSGILLGSNQPQHF
J gene: TRBJ1-5
V gene: TRBV20-1

CDR3 protein: CSVAEILANYGYTF
J gene: TRBJ1-2
V gene: TRBV29-1

CDR3 protein: CSARGGSQYWNSPLHF
J gene: TRBJ1-6
V gene: TRBV20-1

CDR3 protein: CASSQERGGYEQYF
J gene: TRBJ2-7
V gene: TRBV4-3

CDR3 protein: CASSIRDRGHREQYF
J gene: TRBJ2-7
V gene: TRBV3-1

CDR3 protein: CAISEGGAGTYGQYF
J gene: TRBJ2-7
V gene: TRBV10-3

CDR3 protein: CASSYSGGGNTQYF
J gene: TRBJ2-3
V gene: TRBV6-2/TRBV6-3

CDR3 protein: CSARSPGQGATNPLWTNEKLFF
J gene: TRBJ1-4
V gene: TRBV20-1

CDR3 protein: CASSLGTAYGYTF
J gene: TRBJ1-2
V gene: TRBV7-9

CDR3 protein: CASSFRLAGGLTGELFF
J gene: TRBJ2-2
V gene: TRBV7-6

CDR3 protein: CASSETPGTGGYEQYF
J gene: TRBJ2-7
V gene: TRBV5-1

CDR3 protein: CASSLKWTSTDTQYF
J gene: TRBJ2-3
V gene: TRBV7-3

CDR3 protein: CASSLTIAGGPILNEQFF
J gene: TRBJ2-1
V gene: TRBV7-6

CDR3 protein: CASSYSNYEQYF
J gene: TRBJ2-7
V gene: TRBV6-5

CDR3 protein: CASSSPGQFREAFF
J gene: TRBJ1-1
V gene: TRBV7-8

CDR3 protein: CASSLALEGLGNTIYF
J gene: TRBJ1-4
V gene: TRBV7-8

CDR3 protein: CASSTRVGGGYGYTF
J gene: TRBJ1-2
V gene: TRBV12-3/TRBV12-4

CDR3 protein: CASSSGLAGGISYNEQFF
J gene: TRBJ2-1
V gene: TRBV7-6

CDR3 protein: CASTPDTECETQYF
J gene: TRBJ2-5
V gene: TRBV12-3/TRBV12-4

CDR3 protein: CASSPSFRTLAGSPLEQFF
J gene: TRBJ2-1
V gene: TRBV12-3/TRBV12-4

CDR3 protein: CASSLGVREDTEAFF
J gene: TRBJ1-1
V gene: TRBV7-9

CDR3 protein: CASSQAGASGSTIYF
J gene: TRBJ1-3
V gene: TRBV5-1

CDR3 protein: CASSLGQWGDGKQYF
J gene: TRBJ2-7
V gene: TRBV7-2

CDR3 protein: CASSFGQGASPLHF
J gene: TRBJ1-6
V gene: TRBV12-3/TRBV12-4

CDR3 protein: CATSDLQGWGTGELFF
J gene: TRBJ2-2
V gene: TRBV24-1

CDR3 protein: CASSLVRGQYNEQFF
J gene: TRBJ2-1
V gene: TRBV28

CDR3 protein: CASNSGLRNEQFF
J gene: TRBJ2-1
V gene: TRBV7-9

CDR3 protein: CASSTRQGMNTEAFF
J gene: TRBJ1-1
V gene: TRBV6-2/TRBV6-3